One T cell receptor (beta chain) is described in this entry. Vbeta (60) and Jbeta (13) primers were used in the PCR. Libraries were prepared by immunoSEQ multiplex PCR; TCRdb keeps only in-frame clonotypes and omits some of them. The table shows roughly 110,000 clones, with around 80% occurring only once. This record comes from a study of cytomegalovirus exposure and HLA in healthy donors. The CDR3 spans 13 residues. V shed 10 bases and J shed 4 bases, with 17 bases lying between them. Germline V CDR1 and CDR2: LNHDA, SQIVND (reference sequence). The sequenced material came from PBMCs. The chain carries TRBV19 and TRBJ2-7; D possibly corresponds to TRBD1 (7 bases). The clonotype originates from a man aged 30 to 39 in good health and CMV-seropositive. Here the CDR3 reads CAKEAGQRYEQYF. CDR3 DNA: TGTGCCAAGGAGGCGGGACAGAGGTACGAGCAGTACTTC.